This T cell receptor beta chain was recovered during a study of cytomegalovirus exposure and HLA in healthy donors. Whole-study findings and limits: The study designated 150 or so TCR beta chains cytomegalovirus-associated.

This clone was seen only once. Its antigen is unidentified. Primers: 60 Vbeta forward and 13 Jbeta reverse. The method was immunoSEQ multiplex PCR; TCRdb's version includes in-frame clones alone and lacks a portion of them. The sample lists approximately 260,000 clones, 80% to 95% occurring once. Trimming cost V 3 bases and J 8 bases; bases outside gene matches: 8. CDR1 SQVTM and CDR2 ANQGSEA come from the germline V gene. This CDR3 comprises 13 residues. This receptor was taken from a girl aged 2 to 9 in good health and CMV-seronegative. The rearrangement links TRBV29-1 to TRBJ1-2; 8 bases are a match to TRBD1. The sequenced sample was PBMCs. The chain's CDR3 is CSVEVGTGGGYTF. CDR3 DNA: TGCAGCGTTGAGGTTGGCACAGGGGGGGGCTACACCTTC.